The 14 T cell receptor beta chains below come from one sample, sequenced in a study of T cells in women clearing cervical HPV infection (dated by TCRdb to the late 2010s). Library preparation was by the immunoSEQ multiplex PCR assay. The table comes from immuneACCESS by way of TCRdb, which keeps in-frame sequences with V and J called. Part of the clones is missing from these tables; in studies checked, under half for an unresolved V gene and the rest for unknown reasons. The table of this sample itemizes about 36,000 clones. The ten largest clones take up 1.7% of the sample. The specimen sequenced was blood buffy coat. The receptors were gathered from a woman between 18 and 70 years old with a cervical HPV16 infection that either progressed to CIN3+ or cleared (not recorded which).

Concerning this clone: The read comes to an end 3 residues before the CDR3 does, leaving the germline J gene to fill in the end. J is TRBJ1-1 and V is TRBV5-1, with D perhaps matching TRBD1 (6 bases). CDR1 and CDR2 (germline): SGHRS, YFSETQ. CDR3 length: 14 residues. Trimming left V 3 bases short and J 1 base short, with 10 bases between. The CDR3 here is CASSYLTGNTEAFF. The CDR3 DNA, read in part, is TGCGCCAGCAGCTACCTGACAGGGAACACTGAA.

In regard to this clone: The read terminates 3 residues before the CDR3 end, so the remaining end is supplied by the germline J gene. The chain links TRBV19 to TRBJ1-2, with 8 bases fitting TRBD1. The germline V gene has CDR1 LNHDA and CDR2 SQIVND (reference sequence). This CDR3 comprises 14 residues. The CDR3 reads CASSPRQGSYDYTF. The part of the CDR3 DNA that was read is TGTGCCAGTAGTCCGCGACAGGGGTCCTACGAC. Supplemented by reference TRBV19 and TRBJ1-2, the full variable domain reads DGGITQSPKYLFRKEGQNVTLSCEQNLNHDAMYWYRQDPGQGLRLIYYSQIVNDFQKGDIAEGYSVSREKKESFPLTVTSAQKNPTAFYLCASSPRQGSYDYTFGSGTRLTVV.

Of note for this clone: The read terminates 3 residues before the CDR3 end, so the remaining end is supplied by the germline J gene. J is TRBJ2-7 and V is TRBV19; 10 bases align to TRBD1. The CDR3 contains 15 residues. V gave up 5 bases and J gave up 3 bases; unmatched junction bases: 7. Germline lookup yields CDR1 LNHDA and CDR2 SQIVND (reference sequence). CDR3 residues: CASSSPGQGFYEQYF. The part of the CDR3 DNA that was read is TGTGCCAGTAGTTCCCCGGGACAGGGGTTCTACGAG.

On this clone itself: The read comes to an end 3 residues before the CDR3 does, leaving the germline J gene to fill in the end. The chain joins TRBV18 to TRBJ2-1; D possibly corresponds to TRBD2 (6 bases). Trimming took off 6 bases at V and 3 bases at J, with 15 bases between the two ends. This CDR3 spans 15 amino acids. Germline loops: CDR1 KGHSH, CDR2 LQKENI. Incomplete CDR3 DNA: TGTGCCAGCTCCCCGCGGGAAGAGGGCTACAATGAG. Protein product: CASSPREEGYNE. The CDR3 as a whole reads CASSPREEGYNEQFF.

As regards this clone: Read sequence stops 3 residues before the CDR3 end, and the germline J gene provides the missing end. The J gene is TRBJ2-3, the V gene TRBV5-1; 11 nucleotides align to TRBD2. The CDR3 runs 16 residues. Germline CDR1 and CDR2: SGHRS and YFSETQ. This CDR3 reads CASSLSSGGRQETQYF. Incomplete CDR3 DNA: TGCGCCAGCAGCTTGTCTAGCGGGGGGCGCCAAGAGACG.

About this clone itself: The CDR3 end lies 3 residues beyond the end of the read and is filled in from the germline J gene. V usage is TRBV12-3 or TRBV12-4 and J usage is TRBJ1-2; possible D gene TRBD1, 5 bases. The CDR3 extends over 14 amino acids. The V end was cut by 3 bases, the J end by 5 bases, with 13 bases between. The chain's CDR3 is CASSLRGPGYGYTF. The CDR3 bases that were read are TGTGCCAGCAGTTTGCGGGGACCGGGATATGGC.

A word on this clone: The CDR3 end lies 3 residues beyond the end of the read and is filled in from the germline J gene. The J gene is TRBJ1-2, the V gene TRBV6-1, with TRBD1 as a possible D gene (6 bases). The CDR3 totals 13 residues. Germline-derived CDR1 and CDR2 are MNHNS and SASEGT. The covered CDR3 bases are TGTGCCAGCAGTGGGCGGGGGGGCTGGGAC. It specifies CASSGRGGWD. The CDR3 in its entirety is CASSGRGGWDYTF.

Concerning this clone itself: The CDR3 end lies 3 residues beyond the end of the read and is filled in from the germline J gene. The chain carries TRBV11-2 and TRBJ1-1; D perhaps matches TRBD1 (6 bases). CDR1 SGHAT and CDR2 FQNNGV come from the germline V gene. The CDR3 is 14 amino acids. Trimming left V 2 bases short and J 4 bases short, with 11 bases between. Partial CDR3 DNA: TGTGCCAGCAGCTTACTAGGGGGGGGCACTGAA. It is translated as CASSLLGGGTE. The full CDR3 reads CASSLLGGGTEAFF.

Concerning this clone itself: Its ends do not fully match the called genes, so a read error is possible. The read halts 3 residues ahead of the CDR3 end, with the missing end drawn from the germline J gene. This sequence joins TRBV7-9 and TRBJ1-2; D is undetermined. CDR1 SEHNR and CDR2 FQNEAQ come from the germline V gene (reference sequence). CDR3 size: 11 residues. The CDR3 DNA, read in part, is TGTGCCAGCAGCGCTAATTATGGC. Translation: CASSANYG. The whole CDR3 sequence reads CASSANYGYTF.

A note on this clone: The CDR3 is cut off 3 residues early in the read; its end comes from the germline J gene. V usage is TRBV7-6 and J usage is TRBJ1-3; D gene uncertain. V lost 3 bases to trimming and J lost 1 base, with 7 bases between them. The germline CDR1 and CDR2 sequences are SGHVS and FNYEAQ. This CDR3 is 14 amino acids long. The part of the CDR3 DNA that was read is TGTGCCAGCAGCTTCGGTTTGTCTGGAAACACC. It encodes CASSFGLSGNT. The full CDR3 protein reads CASSFGLSGNTIYF.

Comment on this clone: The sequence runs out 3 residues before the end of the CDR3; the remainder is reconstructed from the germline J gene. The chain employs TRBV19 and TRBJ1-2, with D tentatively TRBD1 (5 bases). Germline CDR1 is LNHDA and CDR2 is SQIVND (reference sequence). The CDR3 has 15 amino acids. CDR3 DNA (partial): TGTGCCAGTAGTATGGGGACTAGCGGCATCTACGAC. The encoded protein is CASSMGTSGIYD. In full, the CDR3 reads CASSMGTSGIYDYTF.

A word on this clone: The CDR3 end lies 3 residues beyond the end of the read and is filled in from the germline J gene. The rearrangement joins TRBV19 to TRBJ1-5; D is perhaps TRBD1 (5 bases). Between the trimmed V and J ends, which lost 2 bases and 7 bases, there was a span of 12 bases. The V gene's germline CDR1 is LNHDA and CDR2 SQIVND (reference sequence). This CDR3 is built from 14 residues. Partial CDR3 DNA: TGTGCCAGTAGTATAACGGGGGATGGACAGCCC. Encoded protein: CASSITGDGQP. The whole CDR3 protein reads CASSITGDGQPQHF.

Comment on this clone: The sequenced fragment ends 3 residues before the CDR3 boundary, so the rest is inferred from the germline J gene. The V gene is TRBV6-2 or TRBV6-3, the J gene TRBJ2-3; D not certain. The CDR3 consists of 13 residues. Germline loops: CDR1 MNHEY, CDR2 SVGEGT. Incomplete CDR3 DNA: TGTGCCAGCAGTTTGAAACAGCAAGAGACG. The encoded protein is CASSLKQQET. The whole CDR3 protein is CASSLKQQETQYF.

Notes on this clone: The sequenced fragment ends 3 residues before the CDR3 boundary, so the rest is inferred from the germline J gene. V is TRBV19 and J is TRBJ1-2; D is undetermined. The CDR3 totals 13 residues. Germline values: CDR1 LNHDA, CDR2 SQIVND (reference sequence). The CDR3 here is CASRRQDYNDYTF. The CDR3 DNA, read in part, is TGTGCCAGTAGGAGACAAGACTACAATGAC.